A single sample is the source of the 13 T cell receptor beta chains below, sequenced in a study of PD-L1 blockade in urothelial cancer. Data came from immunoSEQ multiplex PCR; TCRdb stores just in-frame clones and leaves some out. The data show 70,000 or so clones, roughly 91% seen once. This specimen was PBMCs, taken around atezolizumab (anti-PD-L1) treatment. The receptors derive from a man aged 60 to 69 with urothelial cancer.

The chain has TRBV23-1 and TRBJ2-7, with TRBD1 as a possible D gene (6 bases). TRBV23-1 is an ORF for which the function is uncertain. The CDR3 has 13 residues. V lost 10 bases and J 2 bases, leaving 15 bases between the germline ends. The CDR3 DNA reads TGCGCCACAATAACAGGGACCCCCTACGAGCAGTACTTC. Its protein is CATITGTPYEQYF.

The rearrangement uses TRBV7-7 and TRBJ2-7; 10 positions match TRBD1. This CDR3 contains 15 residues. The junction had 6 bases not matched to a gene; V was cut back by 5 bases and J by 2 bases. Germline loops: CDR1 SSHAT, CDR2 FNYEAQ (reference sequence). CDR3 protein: CASSPGQGEAYEQYF. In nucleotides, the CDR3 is TGTGCCAGCAGCCCCGGACAGGGGGAAGCCTACGAGCAGTACTTC.

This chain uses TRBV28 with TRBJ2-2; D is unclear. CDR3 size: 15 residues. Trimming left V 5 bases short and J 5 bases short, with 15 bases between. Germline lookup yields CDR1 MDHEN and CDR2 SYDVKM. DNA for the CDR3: TGTGCCAGCAGTGGGCAAAGGCAGGCGACCGGGGAGCTGTTTTTT. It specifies CASSGQRQATGELFF.

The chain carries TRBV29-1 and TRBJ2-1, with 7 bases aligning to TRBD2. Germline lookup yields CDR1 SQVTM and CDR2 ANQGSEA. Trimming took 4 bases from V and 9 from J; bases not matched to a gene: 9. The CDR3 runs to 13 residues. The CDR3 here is CSVGGRVGGEQFF. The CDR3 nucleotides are TGCAGCGTTGGAGGGAGGGTTGGGGGTGAGCAGTTCTTC.

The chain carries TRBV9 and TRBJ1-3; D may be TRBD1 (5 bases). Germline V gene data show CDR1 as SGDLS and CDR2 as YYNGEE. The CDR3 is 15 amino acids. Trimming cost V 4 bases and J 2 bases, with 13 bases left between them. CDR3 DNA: TGTGCCAGCAGCACCGGGGGGGAAACTGGAAACACCATATATTTT. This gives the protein CASSTGGETGNTIYF. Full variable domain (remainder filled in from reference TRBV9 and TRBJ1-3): DSGVTQTPKHLITATGQRVTLRCSPRSGDLSVYWYQQSLDQGLQFLIQYYNGEERAKGNILERFSAQQFPDLHSELNLSSLELGDSALYFCASSTGGETGNTIYFGEGSWLTVV.

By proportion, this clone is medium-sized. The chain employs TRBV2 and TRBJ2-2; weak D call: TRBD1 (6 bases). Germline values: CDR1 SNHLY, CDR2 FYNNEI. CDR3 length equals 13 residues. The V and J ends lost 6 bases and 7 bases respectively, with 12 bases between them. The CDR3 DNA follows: TGTGCCAGCAGGTCAGGGGTCAGCGGGGAGCTGTTTTTT. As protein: CASRSGVSGELFF.

The CDR3 coding sequence is TGCGCCTCTAGGGGTATAGCGGGGCCTTATACGCAGTATTTT. Translating it yields CASRGIAGPYTQYF. This rearrangement joins TRBV5-1 to TRBJ2-3; 8 bases map to TRBD2. CDR1 is SGHRS and CDR2 is YFSETQ in the germline V gene. V dropped 10 bases and J dropped 7; count of bases not matched to a gene: 14. The CDR3 consists of 14 residues.

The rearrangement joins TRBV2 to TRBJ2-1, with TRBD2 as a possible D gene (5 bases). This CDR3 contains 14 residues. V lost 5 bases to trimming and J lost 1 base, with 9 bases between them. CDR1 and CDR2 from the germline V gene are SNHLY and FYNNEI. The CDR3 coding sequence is TGTGCCAGCAGTTCGGGGTTATCCTACAATGAGCAGTTCTTC. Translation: CASSSGLSYNEQFF.

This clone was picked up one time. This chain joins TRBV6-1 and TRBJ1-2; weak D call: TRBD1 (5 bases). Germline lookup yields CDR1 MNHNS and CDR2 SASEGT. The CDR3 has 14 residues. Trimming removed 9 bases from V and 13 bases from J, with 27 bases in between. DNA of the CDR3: TGTGCCAGTAATTCAGCCAAGGAGGGGCTATGGCGCACCTTC. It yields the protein CASNSAKEGLWRTF.

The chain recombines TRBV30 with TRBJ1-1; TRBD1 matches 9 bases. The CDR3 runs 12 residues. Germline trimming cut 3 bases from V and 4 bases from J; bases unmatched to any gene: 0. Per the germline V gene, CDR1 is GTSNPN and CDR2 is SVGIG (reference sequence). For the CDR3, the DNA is TGTGCCTGGAGGACAGGGGGCACTGAAGCTTTCTTT. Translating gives CAWRTGGTEAFF. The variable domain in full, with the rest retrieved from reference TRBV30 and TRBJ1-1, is SQTIHQWPATLVQPVGSPLSLECTVEGTSNPNLYWYRQAAGRGLQLLFYSVGIGQISSEVPQNLSASRPQDRQFILSSKKLLLSDSGFYLCAWRTGGTEAFFGQGTRLTVV.

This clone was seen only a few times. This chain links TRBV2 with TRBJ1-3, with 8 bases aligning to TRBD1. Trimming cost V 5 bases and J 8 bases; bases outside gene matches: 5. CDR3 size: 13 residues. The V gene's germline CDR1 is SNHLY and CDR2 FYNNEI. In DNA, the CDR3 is TGTGCCAGCAGTAAGGACAGGGAGCACACCATATATTTT. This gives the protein CASSKDREHTIYF.

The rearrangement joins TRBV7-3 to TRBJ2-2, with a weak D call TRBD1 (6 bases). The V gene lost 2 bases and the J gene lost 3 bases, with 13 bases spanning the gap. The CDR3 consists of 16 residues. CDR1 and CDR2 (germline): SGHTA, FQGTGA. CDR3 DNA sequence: TGTGCCAGCAGCTTACTCGGCAGGGGTGACACCGGGGAGCTGTTTTTT. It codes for CASSLLGRGDTGELFF.

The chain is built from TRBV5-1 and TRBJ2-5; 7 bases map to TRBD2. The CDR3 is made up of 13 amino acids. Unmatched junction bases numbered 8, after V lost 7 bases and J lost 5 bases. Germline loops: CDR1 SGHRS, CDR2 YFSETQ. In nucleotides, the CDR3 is TGCGCCAGCGAGAGGACTAGTGGCGAGACCCAGTACTTC. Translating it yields CASERTSGETQYF.